This record looks at one T cell receptor (beta chain) sequence and its context. Antigen specificity is unknown. The data are from a study of T cell responses to AZD1222 COVID-19 vaccine. Study-level findings and limits: Two AZD1222 doses significantly raised spike-specific TCR breadth and depth over controls. Regions 160-218 and 743-854 dominated among vaccine-associated CD4 TCRs spanning spike.

V was cut by 4 bases and J by 4 bases, with 19 bases left in between. The V gene's germline CDR1 is SGHRS and CDR2 YFSETQ. The CDR3 is 16 residues long. Method: immunoSEQ multiplex PCR; TCRdb's copy keeps in-frame clones and lacks some. Here the sample spans about 56,000 clones, around nine tenths being singletons. The starting material was peripheral blood, obtained 28 days after the second AZD1222 dose. The chain has TRBV5-1 and TRBJ2-3; possible D gene TRBD2, 6 bases. The receptor was isolated from an adult who received the AZD1222 COVID-19 vaccine. The DNA of the CDR3 is TGCGCCAGCAGCCCGAGAAGCGGAGGGTCCCCAGATACGCAGTATTTT. Translating it yields CASSPRSGGSPDTQYF.